This is a list of T cell receptor beta chains from one sample in a study of CD8 T cells in ankylosing spondylitis. Each CDR3 protein gets one entry after TCRdb re-called the 5' RACE reads with MiXCR. The data hold 350,000 to 450,000 distinct CDR3 sequences, with roughly a quarter observed a single time. Sequencing used blood, either unsorted or a sorted T cell fraction (not recorded which). The receptors were sampled from a male donor with ankylosing spondylitis. The CDR3 runs from the conserved cysteine through the conserved F or W. The order of the fields is J gene, V gene, D gene, clone size, CDR3 protein, CDR3 DNA. D genes are given only for firm matches. Rows may omit the clone size; those that give it use once, few, many or a size class.

>TRBJ2-1|TRBV20-1|.|once
CSARDAGKHNEQFF
TGCAGTGCTAGAGATGCCGGGAAGCACAATGAGCAGTTCTTC
>TRBJ2-5|TRBV27|TRBD2|.
CASSFGGQWGTSGLQETQYF
TGTGCCAGCAGTTTCGGTGGGCAGTGGGGGACTAGCGGATTACAAGAGACCCAGTACTTC
>TRBJ2-5|TRBV9|TRBD2|.
CASSIGTRDETQYF
TGTGCCAGCAGCATTGGGACTAGGGACGAGACCCAGTACTTC
>TRBJ2-5|TRBV5-1|TRBD2|many
CASSRGLAEYQETQYF
TGCGCCAGCAGCAGAGGACTAGCAGAGTACCAAGAGACCCAGTACTTC
>TRBJ2-3|TRBV5-1|.|few
CASSPNSPDTQYF
TGCGCCAGCAGCCCGAACTCCCCGGACACGCAGTATTTT
>TRBJ2-3|TRBV7-8|TRBD2|many
CASSFGFTSGSRSTQYF
TGTGCCAGCAGCTTTGGGTTTACTAGCGGGAGTAGGAGTACGCAGTATTTT
>TRBJ1-6|TRBV5-6|TRBD1|.
CASSLGNRGNSPLHF
TGTGCCAGCAGCTTGGGGAACAGGGGTAATTCACCCCTCCACTTT
>TRBJ2-7|TRBV20-1|.|few
CSARAIGPPYEQYF
TGCAGTGCTAGGGCAATCGGACCTCCCTACGAGCAGTACTTC
>TRBJ2-2|TRBV7-9|.|.
CASSLSAGDTGELFF
TGTGCCAGCAGCTTATCGGCAGGTGACACCGGGGAGCTGTTTTTT
>TRBJ2-5|TRBV2|.|few
CASSGGPQETQYF
TGTGCCAGCAGTGGAGGGCCTCAAGAGACCCAGTACTTC
>TRBJ2-6|TRBV6-2/TRBV6-3|.|.
CASSPAGAGANVLTF
TGTGCCAGCAGTCCCGCAGGGGCTGGGGCCAACGTCCTGACTTTC
>TRBJ2-2|TRBV24-1|TRBD2|.
CATNGRSTGELFF
TGTGCCACCAACGGGAGGTCCACCGGGGAGCTGTTTTTT
>TRBJ1-4|TRBV5-1|.|few
CASSLGLGDAEKLFF
TGCGCCAGCAGCTTAGGTTTAGGGGATGCTGAAAAACTGTTTTTT
>TRBJ1-6|TRBV15|.|few
CATSREEGGRSPLHF
TGTGCCACCAGCAGGGAGGAGGGGGGCCGGTCACCCCTCCACTTT
>TRBJ2-5|TRBV5-1|.|few
CASSSFGEETQYF
TGCGCCAGCAGCTCCTTTGGGGAAGAGACCCAGTACTTC
>TRBJ2-5|TRBV12-3/TRBV12-4|.|many
CASSFWGEETQYF
TGTGCCAGCAGTTTTTGGGGCGAAGAGACCCAGTACTTC
>TRBJ2-7|TRBV24-1|.|few
CATSDRYEQYF
TGTGCCACCAGTGATCGCTACGAGCAGTACTTC
>TRBJ1-1|TRBV2|TRBD1|few
CASSGQVLIEAFF
TGTGCCAGCAGCGGACAGGTCTTGATTGAAGCTTTCTTT
>TRBJ1-1|TRBV7-2|TRBD1|.
CASSVDRVTEAFF
TGTGCCAGCAGCGTGGACAGGGTCACTGAAGCTTTCTTT
>TRBJ2-7|TRBV7-2|TRBD1|few
CASSFTGASYEQYF
TGTGCCAGCAGCTTTACAGGGGCGTCCTACGAGCAGTACTTC
>TRBJ2-1|TRBV12-3/TRBV12-4|.|.
CASSLATGIGEQFF
TGTGCCAGCAGTTTAGCAACGGGAATAGGCGAGCAGTTCTTC
>TRBJ1-5|TRBV4-1|.|.
CASSHPGYQPQHF
TGCGCCAGCAGCCATCCCGGGTATCAGCCCCAGCATTTT
>TRBJ1-1|TRBV12-3/TRBV12-4|.|.
CASSHLGRGNTEAFF
TGTGCCAGCAGCCACTTGGGGCGGGGGAACACTGAAGCTTTCTTT
>TRBJ1-1|TRBV19|.|.
CASIQNRLNTEAFF
TGTGCCAGTATCCAGAATCGGTTGAACACTGAAGCTTTCTTT
>TRBJ2-7|TRBV10-2|TRBD2|few
CASSGTSGTSYEQYF
TGCGCCAGCAGCGGAACTAGCGGAACCTCCTACGAGCAGTACTTC